Below are 30 T cell receptor beta chains sequenced from a single sample in a study of radiotherapy plus CTLA-4 blockade in lung cancer. This table comes from immunoSEQ multiplex PCR, and its TCRdb copy is limited to in-frame clones, with some not included. The sample has tens of thousands of clones; around 86% are singletons. The sample was peripheral blood, taken from a patient treated with radiotherapy plus ipilimumab. These receptors were obtained from a human donor with non-small cell lung cancer who had stable disease on radiotherapy plus ipilimumab.

This clone has a single count. The gene calls are TRBV2 and TRBJ1-4; 8 positions agree with TRBD1. CDR3 size: 14 residues. Germline lookup yields CDR1 SNHLY and CDR2 FYNNEI. With V trimmed by 7 bases and J by 3 bases, 4 bases remained unmatched. The CDR3 region has the DNA TGTGCCAGCATGCCGGGACAGGCTAATGAAAAACTGTTTTTT. The encoded protein is CASMPGQANEKLFF. Full variable domain (rest looked up from reference TRBV2 and TRBJ1-4): EPEVTQTPSHQVTQMGQEVILRCVPISNHLYFYWYRQILGQKVEFLVSFYNNEISEKSEIFDDQFSVERPDGSNFTLKIRSTKLEDSAMYFCASMPGQANEKLFFGSGTQLSVL.

This chain uses TRBV9 with TRBJ2-3, with TRBD2 identical over 10 bases. The CDR3 is made up of 16 amino acids. Germline values: CDR1 SGDLS, CDR2 YYNGEE. V shed 0 bases and J 4 bases; nucleotides not matched to a gene: 5. The CDR3 region is CASSVEASGSADTQYF. The CDR3 DNA is TGTGCCAGCAGCGTAGAAGCTAGCGGGAGCGCAGATACGCAGTATTTT.

This clone was observed a single time. This chain connects TRBV19 to TRBJ1-2, with a tentative D call TRBD1 (5 bases). Germline CDR1 is LNHDA and CDR2 is SQIVND (reference sequence). The CDR3 sequence is 14 residues long. Trimming cost V 6 bases and J 5 bases, with 16 bases left between them. The CDR3 sequence: CASRTDSRGYGYTF. The DNA of the CDR3 is TGTGCCAGTAGGACAGACAGCCGAGGATATGGCTACACCTTC.

The V gene is TRBV28, the J gene TRBJ1-4; 7 positions match TRBD1. CDR3 length: 16 amino acids. J lost 2 bases, V lost 2 bases, and 5 bases had no gene match. CDR1 is MDHEN, CDR2 SYDVKM, per germline. DNA for the CDR3: TGTGCCAGCAGTTTAGAGGGGGCGGCTACTAATGAAAAACTGTTTTTT. The encoded protein is CASSLEGAATNEKLFF.

The rearrangement uses TRBV28 and TRBJ2-7, with 7 bases matching TRBD1. Germline CDR1 MDHEN, CDR2 SYDVKM. The CDR3 is made up of 11 amino acids. V shed 6 bases and J 12 bases; nucleotides not matched to a gene: 8. As DNA, the CDR3 is TGTGCCAGCAGGTTAGACAGGGTGACGTACTTC. It is translated as CASRLDRVTYF.

The count of this clone is one. The chain uses TRBV7-8 and TRBJ2-1; 14 positions match TRBD2. Trimming removed 1 base from V and 10 bases from J; junction bases left unmatched: 9. This CDR3 has 17 amino acids. From germline, CDR1 is SGHVS and CDR2 FQNEAQ. This CDR3 is CASSLVPGTSGSGEQFF. CDR3 nucleotides: TGTGCCAGCAGCTTAGTTCCCGGGACTAGCGGGAGTGGCGAGCAGTTCTTC.

This chain connects TRBV29-1 to TRBJ1-2; 10 nucleotides align to TRBD1. Unmatched junction bases numbered 6, after V lost 8 bases and J lost 6 bases. CDR3 length equals 12 residues. The V gene's germline CDR1 is SQVTM and CDR2 ANQGSEA. CDR3 region: CSLGQGSDGYTF. CDR3 coding DNA: TGCAGCCTGGGACAGGGGTCCGATGGCTACACCTTC.

The rearrangement uses TRBV11-2 and TRBJ2-7; D might be TRBD1 (6 bases). The CDR3 runs 14 residues. V lost 4 bases to trimming and J lost 2 bases, with 12 bases between them. The germline V gene encodes CDR1 SGHAT and CDR2 FQNNGV. The CDR3 here is CASSSAQGTYEQYF. For the CDR3, the DNA is TGTGCCAGCAGCTCCGCCCAGGGGACCTACGAGCAGTACTTC.

CDR3 DNA sequence: TGTGCCATCAGCCAGGACAGCACAGATACGCAGTATTTT. It yields the protein CAISQDSTDTQYF. The chain employs TRBV10-3 and TRBJ2-3, with D unclear. Germline V gives CDR1 ENHRY, CDR2 SYGVKD. V lost 6 bases to trimming and J lost 0 bases, with 7 bases between them. This CDR3 comprises 13 residues.

This chain joins TRBV7-3 and TRBJ2-3; perhaps TRBD1 as D (6 bases). The V end was cut by 0 bases, the J end by 6 bases, with 13 bases between. The CDR3 is made up of 15 amino acids. Germline assignment: CDR1 SGHTA and CDR2 FQGTGA. As DNA, the CDR3 is TGTGCCAGCAGCTTAACGGGGGCAGGGCGCGATACGCAGTATTTT. It specifies CASSLTGAGRDTQYF.

The V gene is TRBV27, the J gene TRBJ1-1; TRBD1 might be the D (6 bases). The germline CDR1 and CDR2 sequences are MNHEY and SMNVEV (reference sequence). V was trimmed by 2 bases and J by 0 bases, leaving 7 bases between them. The CDR3 runs 14 residues. The CDR3 loop reads CASSLNRVNTEAFF. In DNA, the CDR3 is TGTGCCAGCAGTTTAAACAGGGTGAACACTGAAGCTTTCTTT.

The chain has TRBV6-4 and TRBJ1-6, with 7 bases aligning to TRBD1. Germline loops: CDR1 MRHNA, CDR2 SNTAGT. J was trimmed by 7 bases and V by 8 bases; bases with no gene match: 8. The CDR3 contains 14 residues. In nucleotides, the CDR3 is TGTGCCAGCTCCGACAGGGTGGGCAATTCACCCCTCCACTTT. Amino acid sequence: CASSDRVGNSPLHF.

The chain links TRBV7-9 to TRBJ2-5; 8 bases are a match to TRBD2. With 8 bases clipped from V and 14 bases from J, the junction kept 19 bases outside the gene matches. The CDR3 has 14 residues. CDR1 is SEHNR and CDR2 is FQNEAQ in the germline V gene (reference sequence). The CDR3 bases are TGTGCCAGCGGCCAGCGGGGGACACTATCTCCGACTTACTTC. Translating it yields CASGQRGTLSPTYF.

The rearrangement links TRBV9 to TRBJ2-1; TRBD2 matches 12 bases. This CDR3 has 17 amino acids. V shed 3 bases, J shed 4 bases, and the junction held 8 bases outside the gene matches. CDR1 is SGDLS, CDR2 YYNGEE, per germline. CDR3 DNA sequence: TGTGCCAGCAGCGGACCCGGGACTAGCGGGTTATACAATGAGCAGTTCTTC. It encodes CASSGPGTSGLYNEQFF.

The CDR3 spells CASSLVRSSYNEQFF. The CDR3 DNA follows: TGCGCCAGCAGCTTGGTGCGGAGCTCCTACAATGAGCAGTTCTTC. The V call is TRBV5-1, the J call TRBJ2-1; no firm D call. The CDR3 covers 15 residues. Trimming pared 0 bases from V and 0 bases from J, leaving 7 bases between. Germline CDR1 reads SGHRS; CDR2 reads YFSETQ.

V is TRBV4-1 and J is TRBJ2-6; D is undetermined. This CDR3 has 15 residues. Trimming took off 4 bases at V and 4 bases at J, with 11 bases between the two ends. Germline V gene data show CDR1 as MGHRA and CDR2 as YSYEKL. The CDR3 DNA sequence: TGCGCCAGCAGCCGTACACTTTCCGGGGCCAACGTCCTGACTTTC. This gives the protein CASSRTLSGANVLTF.

The chain is built from TRBV19 and TRBJ2-2; D is perhaps TRBD2 (5 bases). The germline V gene encodes CDR1 LNHDA and CDR2 SQIVND (reference sequence). The CDR3 covers 14 residues. Trimming took off 6 bases at V and 0 bases at J, with 8 bases between the two ends. This CDR3 is CASRPAANTGELFF. DNA for the CDR3: TGTGCCAGTAGGCCAGCGGCGAACACCGGGGAGCTGTTTTTT.

V usage is TRBV5-1 and J usage is TRBJ2-5; 7 bases are a match to TRBD2. This CDR3 is 16 amino acids long. Per germline, CDR1 SGHRS and CDR2 YFSETQ. J lost 1 base, V lost 4 bases, and 10 bases had no gene match. CDR3: CASSRSSGTFQETQYF. DNA of the CDR3: TGCGCCAGCAGCCGGTCTAGCGGAACCTTCCAAGAGACCCAGTACTTC.

The J gene is TRBJ1-2, the V gene TRBV2; D is unresolved. CDR1 is SNHLY, CDR2 FYNNEI, per germline. The V end lost 2 bases, the J end lost 0 bases, and 7 bases lay between the germline ends. This CDR3 comprises 14 residues. The CDR3 coding sequence is TGTGCCAGCAGTGAAAGGGCCCCTAACTATGGCTACACCTTC. Its translation: CASSERAPNYGYTF. The whole variable domain, filled in from reference TRBV2 and TRBJ1-2, reads EPEVTQTPSHQVTQMGQEVILRCVPISNHLYFYWYRQILGQKVEFLVSFYNNEISEKSEIFDDQFSVERPDGSNFTLKIRSTKLEDSAMYFCASSERAPNYGYTFGSGTRLTVV.

The chain joins TRBV28 to TRBJ1-5; 7 bases fit TRBD1. This CDR3 comprises 17 residues. The junction had 10 bases not matched to a gene; V was cut back by 5 bases and J by 0 bases. From germline, CDR1 is MDHEN and CDR2 SYDVKM. CDR3 amino acids: CASSTTGPFDSNQPQHF. CDR3 coding DNA: TGTGCCAGCAGTACGACAGGGCCCTTCGATAGCAATCAGCCCCAGCATTTT.

The chain recombines TRBV2 with TRBJ1-1, with D possibly matching TRBD1 (6 bases). Trimming pared 3 bases from V and 0 bases from J, leaving 14 bases between. The CDR3 is 16 amino acids. Germline V lookup: CDR1 SNHLY, CDR2 FYNNEI. DNA for the CDR3: TGTGCCAGCAGTGATCAGGGGACCTTTTTGAACACTGAAGCTTTCTTT. Its protein product is CASSDQGTFLNTEAFF.

This chain connects TRBV28 to TRBJ2-7; D unresolved. Germline V gene data show CDR1 as MDHEN and CDR2 as SYDVKM. V dropped 5 bases and J dropped 4 bases, with 21 bases sitting between them. The CDR3 is 16 residues long. The CDR3 protein is CASSPPSTWLSYEQYF. The CDR3 DNA follows: TGTGCCAGCAGTCCCCCTTCGACATGGCTCTCTTACGAGCAGTACTTC.

This sequence joins TRBV5-6 and TRBJ1-1; 7 positions agree with TRBD1. From germline, CDR1 is SGHDT and CDR2 YYEEEE. The junction had 14 bases not matched to a gene; V was cut back by 2 bases and J by 4 bases. The CDR3 covers 17 residues. This chain's CDR3 is CASSFTGGTAAGTEAFF. The CDR3 DNA sequence: TGTGCCAGCAGCTTCACCGGGGGGACAGCAGCGGGCACTGAAGCTTTCTTT.

A note on this clone: This same CDR3 is encoded by further DNA sequences in the sample. The V and J genes are TRBV18 and TRBJ1-1, with TRBD1 as a possible D gene (5 bases). CDR1 is KGHSH, CDR2 LQKENI, per germline. The CDR3 is made up of 15 amino acids. The ends were cut back, 1 base at V and 0 bases at J, with 9 bases in the middle. The CDR3 is CASSPLGGLNTEAFF. CDR3 sequence (DNA): TGTGCCAGCTCACCACTCGGGGGTCTGAACACTGAAGCTTTCTTT.

The rearrangement uses TRBV27 and TRBJ1-1; TRBD1 agrees at 11 bases. The V gene's germline CDR1 is MNHEY and CDR2 SMNVEV (reference sequence). CDR3 length equals 17 residues. V shed 1 base, J shed 4 bases, and the junction held 8 bases outside the gene matches. Here the CDR3 reads CASSLLGQGAGGTEAFF. Here the CDR3 DNA reads TGTGCCAGCAGTTTATTAGGACAGGGGGCAGGAGGCACTGAAGCTTTCTTT.

The V call is TRBV2, the J call TRBJ1-1; the D gene is possibly TRBD1 (6 bases). The CDR3 is made up of 13 amino acids. Trimming stripped 5 bases from V and 2 bases from J, with 9 bases between. Germline V CDR1 and CDR2: SNHLY, FYNNEI. The CDR3 nucleotides are TGTGCCAGCAGTTCACAGGGTAACACTGAAGCTTTCTTT. Amino acid sequence: CASSSQGNTEAFF. Complete variable domain (other parts from reference TRBV2 and TRBJ1-1): EPEVTQTPSHQVTQMGQEVILRCVPISNHLYFYWYRQILGQKVEFLVSFYNNEISEKSEIFDDQFSVERPDGSNFTLKIRSTKLEDSAMYFCASSSQGNTEAFFGQGTRLTVV.

This clone was recorded only once. V usage is TRBV25-1 and J usage is TRBJ2-1; D unresolved. This CDR3 is 12 amino acids long. The V and J ends lost 8 bases and 5 bases respectively, with 10 bases between them. Germline V gene sequence: CDR1 MGHDK, CDR2 SYGVNS. Written as DNA, the CDR3 is TGTGCCAGCTCCCTACTCAACAATGAGCAGTTCTTC. Protein sequence: CASSLLNNEQFF.

The chain links TRBV5-1 to TRBJ2-1, with D unclear. The CDR3 length is 15 residues. The germline V gene has CDR1 SGHRS and CDR2 YFSETQ. The V end lost 0 bases, the J end lost 0 bases, and 7 bases lay between the germline ends. In DNA form, the CDR3 reads TGCGCCAGCAGCTTGGAAGGAGCCTCCTACAATGAGCAGTTCTTC. Protein product: CASSLEGASYNEQFF.

V is TRBV25-1 and J is TRBJ2-5, with 7 bases fitting TRBD1. Germline CDR1 and CDR2: MGHDK and SYGVNS. This CDR3 spans 15 amino acids. Losses at the gene ends were 1 base for V and 5 bases for J; bases not matched to a gene: 7. Here the CDR3 reads CASSEWAGGGETQYF. CDR3 bases: TGTGCCAGCAGTGAATGGGCAGGGGGTGGGGAGACCCAGTACTTC. The full variable domain, with the rest looked up from reference TRBV25-1 and TRBJ2-5, is EADIYQTPRYLVIGTGKKITLECSQTMGHDKMYWYQQDPGMELHLIHYSYGVNSTEKGDLSSESTVSRIRTEHFPLTLESARPSHTSQYLCASSEWAGGGETQYFGPGTRLLVL.

V usage is TRBV7-3 and J usage is TRBJ2-2; a weak D match, TRBD1 (6 bases). Germline V lookup: CDR1 SGHTA, CDR2 FQGTGA. V lost 5 bases and J lost 1, with 14 bases in between. The CDR3 is 16 residues long. The CDR3 nucleotides are TGTGCCAGCAGCCAAAGGGGGACCCGGAACACCGGGGAGCTGTTTTTT. The encoded protein is CASSQRGTRNTGELFF. Full variable domain (outside the CDR3, taken from reference TRBV7-3 and TRBJ2-2): GAGVSQTPSNKVTEKGKYVELRCDPISGHTALYWYRQSLGQGPEFLIYFQGTGAADDSGLPNDRFFAVRPEGSVSTLKIQRTERGDSAVYLCASSQRGTRNTGELFFGEGSRLTVL.